Listed below are T cell receptor beta chains from one sample, sequenced in a study of blood T cell repertoires in COVID-19. The repertoire was sequenced with immunoSEQ multiplex PCR; TCRdb's copy has only in-frame clones and lacks some. Here the sample spans about 69,000 clones, nearly 90% being singletons. The source material was peripheral blood. The source is a man aged 50-59 years with acute or convalescent COVID-19. The CDR3 runs from the conserved cysteine through the conserved F or W. Fields, in order: CDR3 DNA, CDR3 protein, J gene, V gene, CDR3 length, clone size, D gene. The D gene is left open where the match is weak. The size of a clone is reported for some rows only, either as once, few or many, or as a class for expanded clones.

DNA: TGTGCCAGCAGTCTTGACATAGCGGGAGAGGGCAATGAGCAGTTCTTC
CDR3: CASSLDIAGEGNEQFF
J: TRBJ2-1
V: TRBV2
length: 16
size: NA
D: TRBD2

DNA: TGTGCCAGCTTCCCCGGGGGAGGAAACACCGGGGAGCTGTTTTTT
CDR3: CASFPGGGNTGELFF
J: TRBJ2-2
V: TRBV5-4
length: 15
size: NA
D: NA

DNA: TGTGCCAGCAGTGTTACAGGGGCCACTGAAGCTTTCTTT
CDR3: CASSVTGATEAFF
J: TRBJ1-1
V: TRBV6-4
length: 13
size: NA
D: TRBD1

DNA: TGTGCCAGTAGTGCCGGGACAGAGTTCACTGAAGCTTTCTTT
CDR3: CASSAGTEFTEAFF
J: TRBJ1-1
V: TRBV19
length: 14
size: NA
D: TRBD1

DNA: TGCGCCAGCAGCTTGGCGGGCGGGGCAGGCACCGGGGAGCTGTTTTTT
CDR3: CASSLAGGAGTGELFF
J: TRBJ2-2
V: TRBV5-1
length: 16
size: NA
D: NA

DNA: TGTGCCAGCAGTTTGAGTGGAGTATCAGTCTTGAACACTGAAGCTTTCTTT
CDR3: CASSLSGVSVLNTEAFF
J: TRBJ1-1
V: TRBV27
length: 17
size: NA
D: NA

DNA: TGTGCCACCACTTACAGTGATAGCAATCAGCCCCAGCATTTT
CDR3: CATTYSDSNQPQHF
J: TRBJ1-5
V: TRBV15
length: 14
size: NA
D: NA

DNA: TGTGCCAGCAGTTACTCGAGGCTAGCGGATATCACAGATACGCAGTATTTT
CDR3: CASSYSRLADITDTQYF
J: TRBJ2-3
V: TRBV6-2/TRBV6-3
length: 17
size: NA
D: TRBD2

DNA: TGCGCCAGCAGCGCAGGTAACAAAAACAGCGAAGCTTTCTTT
CDR3: CASSAGNKNSEAFF
J: TRBJ1-1
V: TRBV5-1
length: 14
size: NA
D: NA

DNA: TGTGCCAGCAGTCCCCAGGGACAGGTCCGACAGCCCCAGCATTTT
CDR3: CASSPQGQVRQPQHF
J: TRBJ1-5
V: TRBV27
length: 15
size: NA
D: TRBD1

DNA: TGTGCCAGCAGGAGGCAGAGCGAGCAGTACTTC
CDR3: CASRRQSEQYF
J: TRBJ2-7
V: TRBV2
length: 11
size: few
D: NA

DNA: TGTGCCAGTAGCCGGGACAGGGCCTCAGGGGCCCAGCATTTT
CDR3: CASSRDRASGAQHF
J: TRBJ1-5
V: TRBV19
length: 14
size: few
D: TRBD1

DNA: TGCGCCAGCAGCGAGGGAGGTCTGGCCAAAAACATTCAGTACTTC
CDR3: CASSEGGLAKNIQYF
J: TRBJ2-4
V: TRBV5-1
length: 15
size: NA
D: NA

DNA: TGTGCCAGCGGCTACAGGGAGTCTAATGAAAAACTGTTTTTT
CDR3: CASGYRESNEKLFF
J: TRBJ1-4
V: TRBV9
length: 14
size: NA
D: NA

DNA: TGTGCCAGCAGTTTAGGATACCCGGGACTAGCCTCCTACGAGCAGTACTTC
CDR3: CASSLGYPGLASYEQYF
J: TRBJ2-7
V: TRBV6-2/TRBV6-3
length: 17
size: NA
D: TRBD2

DNA: TGTGCCAGCAGTGTCTTCAGGGGGAACACCGGGGAGCTGTTTTTT
CDR3: CASSVFRGNTGELFF
J: TRBJ2-2
V: TRBV2
length: 15
size: NA
D: NA

DNA: TGCGCCAGCAGCTCAGGGGGCGCGAACTATGGCTACACCTTC
CDR3: CASSSGGANYGYTF
J: TRBJ1-2
V: TRBV10-1
length: 14
size: few
D: TRBD1

DNA: TGTGCCAGCAGTGCAAGACAGGGAAACTATGGCTACACCTTC
CDR3: CASSARQGNYGYTF
J: TRBJ1-2
V: TRBV25-1
length: 14
size: NA
D: TRBD1

DNA: TGTGCCAGTACCCCCACCGGTACCCGCTCTGGAAACACCATATATTTT
CDR3: CASTPTGTRSGNTIYF
J: TRBJ1-3
V: TRBV19
length: 16
size: NA
D: NA

DNA: TGTGCCAGCGGCACAAGGGGAGGGAGCAATCAGCCCCAGCATTTT
CDR3: CASGTRGGSNQPQHF
J: TRBJ1-5
V: TRBV19
length: 15
size: NA
D: NA

DNA: TGTGCCAGCAGTACAATTTCCGGGACTAGTATCAATGAGCAGTTCTTC
CDR3: CASSTISGTSINEQFF
J: TRBJ2-1
V: TRBV27
length: 16
size: NA
D: TRBD2

DNA: TGTGCCAGCAGTTTAAGGGCAGGGTCCCAGCCCCAGCATTTT
CDR3: CASSLRAGSQPQHF
J: TRBJ1-5
V: TRBV28
length: 14
size: NA
D: NA

DNA: TGTGCCACCAGCAGAGAGGCGACTAGCGGGAGCCCCCCCTCGTACAATGAGCAGTTCTTC
CDR3: CATSREATSGSPPSYNEQFF
J: TRBJ2-1
V: TRBV15
length: 20
size: NA
D: TRBD2

DNA: TGTGCCAGCAGCATGACAGGGTCCTTTACCAGAAACACTGAAGCTTTCTTT
CDR3: CASSMTGSFTRNTEAFF
J: TRBJ1-1
V: TRBV5-5
length: 17
size: NA
D: TRBD1

DNA: TGTGCCAGCAGCTTGGGGGCAGACGATTCACCCCTCCACTTT
CDR3: CASSLGADDSPLHF
J: TRBJ1-6
V: TRBV5-4
length: 14
size: NA
D: NA